These 24 T cell receptor beta chains share one sample of origin, sequenced in a study of patients and donors after allogeneic stem cell transplantation. TCRdb passed the RT-PCR reads through MiXCR, listing each CDR3 protein once. The table lists about 960,000 distinct CDR3 sequences, under 20% of them singletons. The sequenced sample consisted of blood, either unsorted or a sorted T cell fraction (not recorded which). These receptors all stem from a human donor who was either an allogeneic HSCT recipient or a stem cell or donor lymphocyte infusion donor (not recorded which). It is not recorded whose cells these are; they may come from a transplant donor.

This clonotype appeared a few times. The chain is built from TRBV10-3 and TRBJ2-1; TRBD2 aligns across 14 bases. The CDR3 is 17 residues long. The J segment lost 2 bases and the V segment lost 3 bases, leaving 3 bases of the junction unmatched. Germline CDR1 is ENHRY and CDR2 is SYGVKD. CDR3 in DNA: TGTGCCATCAGTGATAGACTAGCGGGAGGGGCCTACAATGAGCAGTTCTTC. It encodes CAISDRLAGGAYNEQFF.

This clonotype was detected only a few times. The genes are TRBV19 and TRBJ2-7; 7 nucleotides line up with TRBD2. V was pared by 3 bases and J by 4 bases, with 6 bases of the junction left unmatched. This CDR3 has 14 amino acids. The germline gives CDR1 LNHDA, CDR2 SQIVND (reference sequence). The CDR3 nucleotides are TGTGCCAGTAGTATTGCGGGAGAGAGGTACGAGCAGTACTTC. It codes for CASSIAGERYEQYF. Full variable domain (missing parts from reference TRBV19 and TRBJ2-7): DGGITQSPKYLFRKEGQNVTLSCEQNLNHDAMYWYRQDPGQGLRLIYYSQIVNDFQKGDIAEGYSVSREKKESFPLTVTSAQKNPTAFYLCASSIAGERYEQYFGPGTRLTVT.

This clonotype was detected a few times. This chain joins TRBV24-1 and TRBJ2-3; unclear D gene. CDR3 size: 14 residues. Germline CDR1 reads KGHDR; CDR2 reads SFDVKD. Trimming removed 3 bases from V and 3 bases from J, with 9 bases in between. The CDR3 coding sequence is TGTGCCACCAGTGATAGTAGTGGGACAGATACGCAGTATTTT. Translation gives CATSDSSGTDTQYF.

V usage is TRBV21-1 and J usage is TRBJ2-7; TRBD1, the D gene given by the table, was not confirmed from the DNA. TRBV21-1 is noted as a pseudogene. This CDR3 is 17 amino acids long. Written as DNA, the CDR3 is TGTGCCAGCAGCAAACCCCCGGGAAAACTCTACCACTACGAGCAGTACTTC. Its translation: CASSKPPGKLYHYEQYF.

This clonotype came up a few times. The rearrangement uses TRBV4-3 and TRBJ1-1, with D hard to call. V lost 4 bases and J lost 0, with 6 bases in between. CDR3 length: 13 residues. Germline CDR1 reads LGHNA; CDR2 reads YSLEER. The chain's CDR3 is CASSRSMNTEAFF. Here the CDR3 DNA reads TGCGCCAGCAGCCGAAGCATGAACACTGAAGCTTTCTTT.

This clonotype was seen more than once but under ten times. The J gene is TRBJ1-6, the V gene TRBV12-3 or TRBV12-4, with a weak D call TRBD1 (5 bases). Trimming pared 4 bases from V and 6 bases from J, leaving 16 bases between. This CDR3 region has 16 residues. CDR3 protein: CASSWGGGPLNSPLHF. The CDR3 region has the DNA TGTGCCAGCAGTTGGGGCGGGGGACCTCTTAATTCACCCCTCCACTTT.

This clonotype appeared a few times. This rearrangement joins TRBV11-2 to TRBJ2-1, with 8 positions matching TRBD2. J was trimmed by 7 bases and V by 4 bases; bases with no gene match: 9. This CDR3 has 15 residues. In germline, CDR1 is SGHAT, CDR2 FQNNGV. The chain's CDR3 is CASSSLSGTRNEQFF. In DNA, the CDR3 is TGTGCCAGCAGCTCCCTATCGGGGACTAGAAATGAGCAGTTCTTC.

A single count supports this clonotype. V usage is TRBV6-1 and J usage is TRBJ1-1; perhaps TRBD1 as D (5 bases). Deletions cut 6 bases from V and 1 base from J, with 9 bases between. CDR1 is MNHNS and CDR2 is SASEGT in the germline V gene. This CDR3 has 13 residues. This CDR3 reads CASRGGQNTEAFF. CDR3 nucleotides: TGTGCCAGCAGGGGCGGACAGAACACTGAAGCTTTCTTT.

This clonotype was observed a handful of times. V gene TRBV7-3 combines with J gene TRBJ2-3; 16 bases map to TRBD2. The CDR3 spans 19 residues. Per germline, CDR1 SGHTA and CDR2 FQGTGA. V dropped 6 bases and J dropped 0; count of bases not matched to a gene: 9. This chain's CDR3 is CASSPGLAGGKPSTDTQYF. As DNA, the CDR3 is TGTGCCAGCAGTCCGGGACTAGCGGGGGGGAAACCTAGCACAGATACGCAGTATTTT.

The V and J genes are TRBV20-1 and TRBJ2-4; D perhaps matches TRBD2 (5 bases). Trimming stripped 5 bases from V and 8 bases from J, with 22 bases between. Germline-derived CDR1 and CDR2 are DFQATT and SNEGSKA (reference sequence). This CDR3 comprises 15 residues. The DNA of the CDR3 is TGCAGTGCTTTGCTAGCCAATCCGGGTGGGTACATTCAGTACTTC. As protein: CSALLANPGGYIQYF.

The chain links TRBV4-3 to TRBJ1-3; D might be TRBD1 (5 bases). The germline CDR1 and CDR2 sequences are LGHNA and YSLEER. The CDR3 spans 18 residues. The V and J ends lost 0 bases and 1 base respectively, with 16 bases between them. The CDR3 DNA reads TGCGCCAGCAGCCAAGATCTAACGGGGCTGGGATCTGGAAACACCATATATTTT. Translating it yields CASSQDLTGLGSGNTIYF.

In this sample, this clonotype turned up a few times. The chain has TRBV6-2 or TRBV6-3 and TRBJ2-5; 10 positions match TRBD2. There are 14 residues in the CDR3. The V gene end was trimmed by 11 bases and the J gene end by 3 bases; junction bases not matched to a gene: 9. The germline gives CDR1 MNHEY, CDR2 SVGEGT. The CDR3 bases are TGTGCCTGCTGTAGCGGGGGGCTGAAAGAGACCCAGTACTTC. It translates to CACCSGGLKETQYF.

This clonotype was observed a few times. The chain employs TRBV3-1 and TRBJ2-1, with 11 bases lining up with TRBD2. V was pared by 4 bases and J by 4 bases, with 3 bases of the junction left unmatched. This CDR3 has 15 residues. Germline CDR1 LGHDT, CDR2 YNNKEL (reference sequence). CDR3 DNA: TGTGCCAGCAGCCCTTGGACTAGCGGGTACAATGAGCAGTTCTTC. As protein: CASSPWTSGYNEQFF.

This clonotype was detected only a few times. This chain links TRBV12-3 or TRBV12-4 with TRBJ2-2, with 8 bases identical to TRBD2. This CDR3 has 17 residues. The junction had 6 bases not matched to a gene; V was cut back by 2 bases and J by 1 base. The CDR3 is CASSLSWGTRNTGELFF. In DNA, the CDR3 is TGTGCCAGCAGTTTAAGTTGGGGGACTAGGAACACCGGGGAGCTGTTTTTT.

The chain has TRBV2 and TRBJ1-1; D remains unclear. There are 12 residues in the CDR3. The germline CDR1 and CDR2 sequences are SNHLY and FYNNEI. V lost 8 bases, J lost 4 bases, and 11 bases lay in between. The CDR3 region has the DNA TGTGCCAGCGCGGAGGGCGGCACTGAAGCTTTCTTT. Amino acid sequence: CASAEGGTEAFF.

This clonotype was found a few times. V and J are TRBV3-1 and TRBJ2-5, with TRBD1 matching over 7 bases. The germline V gene encodes CDR1 LGHDT and CDR2 YNNKEL (reference sequence). The V gene end was trimmed by 1 base and the J gene end by 5 bases; junction bases not matched to a gene: 7. CDR3 length: 15 residues. CDR3 residues: CASSQAPTGMETQYF. As DNA, the CDR3 is TGTGCCAGCAGCCAAGCCCCGACAGGGATGGAGACCCAGTACTTC.

This clonotype was seen more than once but under ten times. The chain has TRBV20-1 and TRBJ1-1; D ambiguous. CDR3 length: 10 amino acids. Germline V lookup: CDR1 DFQATT, CDR2 SNEGSKA (reference sequence). V lost 5 bases and J lost 11, with 12 bases in between. In DNA, the CDR3 is TGCAGTGCTGATTCTCGTCAGGCTTTCTTT. It is translated as CSADSRQAFF.

The chain recombines TRBV7-2 with TRBJ2-1; 9 nucleotides agree with TRBD2. CDR1 and CDR2 from the germline V gene are SGHTA and FQGNSA. This CDR3 is built from 15 residues. Unmatched junction bases numbered 10, after V lost 5 bases and J lost 8 bases. The chain's CDR3 is CASSQAGTSNDEQFF. The CDR3 DNA sequence: TGTGCCAGCAGCCAGGCGGGGACTAGCAACGATGAGCAGTTCTTC.

The chain recombines TRBV12-5 with TRBJ1-1; D uncertain. Trimming cost V 0 bases and J 1 base, with 6 bases left between them. This CDR3 has 14 amino acids. CDR1 is LGHNT, CDR2 FRNRAP, per germline. For the CDR3, the DNA is TGTGCTAGTGGTTTGGTTCCAGGGAACACTGAAGCTTTCTTT. Protein product: CASGLVPGNTEAFF.

The chain recombines TRBV5-1 with TRBJ2-3; 9 bases map to TRBD2. V shed 0 bases, J shed 6 bases, and the junction held 5 bases outside the gene matches. The CDR3 has 15 residues. The germline gives CDR1 SGHRS, CDR2 YFSETQ. CDR3 region: CASSLAGTSPDTQYF. CDR3 in DNA: TGCGCCAGCAGCTTGGCCGGGACTAGCCCCGATACGCAGTATTTT.

DNA for the CDR3: TGTGCCAGCAGTGCCGATACAAGGGTGGTGGGCACAGATACGCAGTATTTT. Its translation is CASSADTRVVGTDTQYF. The chain recombines TRBV6-1 with TRBJ2-3; D is unclear. The V end lost 4 bases, the J end lost 1 base, and 18 bases lay between the germline ends. This CDR3 has 17 residues. The germline V gene encodes CDR1 MNHNS and CDR2 SASEGT.

This clonotype was seen a few times. The genes are TRBV10-3 and TRBJ1-2, with 9 bases identical to TRBD1. The CDR3 has 13 amino acids. Germline V gene data show CDR1 as ENHRY and CDR2 as SYGVKD. With V trimmed by 3 bases and J by 8 bases, 4 bases remained unmatched. CDR3 in amino acids: CAISDKDRGGYTF. Written as DNA, the CDR3 is TGTGCCATCAGTGATAAGGACAGGGGAGGCTACACCTTC.

In its sample, this clonotype was seen a few times. This chain links TRBV2 with TRBJ1-5; a possible D gene is TRBD1 (6 bases). Germline-derived CDR1 and CDR2 are SNHLY and FYNNEI. This CDR3 is 15 amino acids long. Trimming removed 5 bases at V and 1 base at J, with 12 bases between. The CDR3 DNA follows: TGTGCCAGCAGTAAGACAGGAGGGAGCAATCAGCCCCAGCATTTT. Encoded protein: CASSKTGGSNQPQHF.

The chain links TRBV6-5 to TRBJ1-1, with D uncertain. CDR1 and CDR2 (germline): MNHEY, SVGAGI. The V end lost 0 bases, the J end lost 8 bases, and 13 bases lay between the germline ends. The CDR3 length is 14 residues. The CDR3 DNA reads as TGTGCCAGCAGTTACTCACCCAGTCTACTCGAAGCTTTCTTT. Translating it yields CASSYSPSLLEAFF.